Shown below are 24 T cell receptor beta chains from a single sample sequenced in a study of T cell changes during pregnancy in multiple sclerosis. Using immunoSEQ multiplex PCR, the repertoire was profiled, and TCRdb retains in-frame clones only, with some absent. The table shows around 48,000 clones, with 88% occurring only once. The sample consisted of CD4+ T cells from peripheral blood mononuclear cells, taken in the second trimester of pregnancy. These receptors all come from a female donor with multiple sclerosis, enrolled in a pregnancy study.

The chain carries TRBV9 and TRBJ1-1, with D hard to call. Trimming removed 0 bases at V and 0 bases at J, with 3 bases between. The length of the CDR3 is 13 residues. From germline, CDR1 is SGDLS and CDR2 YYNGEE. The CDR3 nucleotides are TGTGCCAGCAGCGTAGCCATGAACACTGAAGCTTTCTTT. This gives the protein CASSVAMNTEAFF.

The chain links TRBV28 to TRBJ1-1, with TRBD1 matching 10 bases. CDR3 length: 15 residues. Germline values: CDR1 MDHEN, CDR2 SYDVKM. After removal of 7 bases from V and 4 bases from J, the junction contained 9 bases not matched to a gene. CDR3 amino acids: CASTQPGQGSTEAFF. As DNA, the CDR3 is TGTGCCAGCACCCAGCCGGGACAGGGGAGCACTGAAGCTTTCTTT.

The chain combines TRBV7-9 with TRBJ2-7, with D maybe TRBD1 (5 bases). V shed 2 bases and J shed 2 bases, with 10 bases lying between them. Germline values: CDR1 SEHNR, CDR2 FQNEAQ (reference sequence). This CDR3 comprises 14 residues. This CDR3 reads CASSLTGPPYEQYF. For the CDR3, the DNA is TGTGCCAGCAGCTTAACAGGACCACCCTACGAGCAGTACTTC.

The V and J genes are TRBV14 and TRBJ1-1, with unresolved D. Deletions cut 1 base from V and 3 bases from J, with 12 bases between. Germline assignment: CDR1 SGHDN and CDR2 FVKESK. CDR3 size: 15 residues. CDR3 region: CASSQASVDYTEAFF. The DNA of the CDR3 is TGTGCCAGCAGCCAAGCGTCGGTGGACTACACTGAAGCTTTCTTT.

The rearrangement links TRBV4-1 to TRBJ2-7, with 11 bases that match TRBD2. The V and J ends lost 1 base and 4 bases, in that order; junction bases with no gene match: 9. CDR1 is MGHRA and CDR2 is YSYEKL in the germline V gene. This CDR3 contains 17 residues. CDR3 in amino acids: CASSQVTSGRSGYEQYF. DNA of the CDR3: TGCGCCAGCAGCCAAGTTACTAGCGGGAGATCAGGTTACGAGCAGTACTTC.

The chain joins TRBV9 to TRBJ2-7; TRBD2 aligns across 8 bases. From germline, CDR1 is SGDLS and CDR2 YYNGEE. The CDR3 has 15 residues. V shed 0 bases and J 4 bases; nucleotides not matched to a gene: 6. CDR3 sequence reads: CASSVDPAGVYEQYF. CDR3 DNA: TGTGCCAGCAGCGTAGATCCAGCGGGAGTGTACGAGCAGTACTTC.

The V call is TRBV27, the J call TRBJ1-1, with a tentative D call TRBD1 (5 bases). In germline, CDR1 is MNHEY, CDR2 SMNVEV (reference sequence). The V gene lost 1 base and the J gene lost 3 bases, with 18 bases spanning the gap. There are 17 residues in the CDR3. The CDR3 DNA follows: TGTGCCAGCAGTTTATTGGGTATGTGGGAGGGGCACACTGAAGCTTTCTTT. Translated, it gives CASSLLGMWEGHTEAFF.

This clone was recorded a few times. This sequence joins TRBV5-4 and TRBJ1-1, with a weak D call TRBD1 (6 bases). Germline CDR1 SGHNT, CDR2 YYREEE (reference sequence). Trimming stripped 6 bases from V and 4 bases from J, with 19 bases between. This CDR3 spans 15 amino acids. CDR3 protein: CASTPPRQAATEAFF. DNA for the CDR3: TGTGCCAGCACCCCGCCCCGACAGGCAGCCACTGAAGCTTTCTTT. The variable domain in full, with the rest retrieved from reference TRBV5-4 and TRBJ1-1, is ETGVTQSPTHLIKTRGQQVTLRCSSQSGHNTVSWYQQALGQGPQFIFQYYREEENGRGNFPPRFSGLQFPNYSSELNVNALELDDSALYLCASTPPRQAATEAFFGQGTRLTVV.

The CDR3 region is CASRLDSSAGNTIYF. The CDR3 bases are TGTGCCAGCAGGTTGGACAGCTCGGCTGGAAACACCATATATTTT. The chain carries TRBV7-9 and TRBJ1-3; tentative D call: TRBD1 (6 bases). V lost 6 bases and J 2 bases, leaving 14 bases between the germline ends. The germline CDR1 and CDR2 sequences are SEHNR and FQNEAQ (reference sequence). The CDR3 is 15 amino acids.

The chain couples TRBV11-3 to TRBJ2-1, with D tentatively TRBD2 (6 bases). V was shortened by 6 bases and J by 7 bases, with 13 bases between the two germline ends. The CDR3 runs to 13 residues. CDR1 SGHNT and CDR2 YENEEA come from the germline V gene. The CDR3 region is CASSSLAGNEQFF. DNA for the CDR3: TGTGCCAGCAGTTCACTAGCCGGAAATGAGCAGTTCTTC.

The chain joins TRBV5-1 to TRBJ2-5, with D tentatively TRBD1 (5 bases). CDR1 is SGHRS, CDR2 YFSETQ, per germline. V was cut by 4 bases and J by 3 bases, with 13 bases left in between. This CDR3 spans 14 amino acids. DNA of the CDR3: TGCGCCAGCAGCCCCCCAGGGTTGGAAGAGACCCAGTACTTC. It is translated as CASSPPGLEETQYF.

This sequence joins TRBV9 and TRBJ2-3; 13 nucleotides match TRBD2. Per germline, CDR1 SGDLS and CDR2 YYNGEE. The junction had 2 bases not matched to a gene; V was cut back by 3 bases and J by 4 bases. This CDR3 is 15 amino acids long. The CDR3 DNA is TGTGCCAGCAGCGGTGGGACTAGCGGGGCAGATACGCAGTATTTT. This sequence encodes CASSGGTSGADTQYF. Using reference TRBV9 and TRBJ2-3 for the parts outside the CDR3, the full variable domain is DSGVTQTPKHLITATGQRVTLRCSPRSGDLSVYWYQQSLDQGLQFLIQYYNGEERAKGNILERFSAQQFPDLHSELNLSSLELGDSALYFCASSGGTSGADTQYFGPGTRLTVL.

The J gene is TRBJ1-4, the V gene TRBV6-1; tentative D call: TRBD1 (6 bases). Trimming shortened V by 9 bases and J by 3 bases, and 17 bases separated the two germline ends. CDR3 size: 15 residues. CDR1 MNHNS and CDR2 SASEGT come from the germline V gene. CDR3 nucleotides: TGTGCCAGTCAAGGGGGGGGACCTCCTAATGAAAAACTGTTTTTT. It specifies CASQGGGPPNEKLFF.

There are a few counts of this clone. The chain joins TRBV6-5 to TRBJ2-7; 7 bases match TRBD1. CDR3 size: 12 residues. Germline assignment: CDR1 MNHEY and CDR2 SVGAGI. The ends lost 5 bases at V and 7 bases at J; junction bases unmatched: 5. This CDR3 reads CASSDRVGEQYF. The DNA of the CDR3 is TGTGCCAGCAGTGACAGGGTCGGGGAGCAGTACTTC.

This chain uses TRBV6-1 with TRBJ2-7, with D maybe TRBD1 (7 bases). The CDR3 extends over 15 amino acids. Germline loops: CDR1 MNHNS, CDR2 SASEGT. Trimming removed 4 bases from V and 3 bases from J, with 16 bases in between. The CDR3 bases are TGTGCCAGCAGTGGAGGACAGGCGGGGTTCTACGAGCAGTACTTC. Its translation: CASSGGQAGFYEQYF.

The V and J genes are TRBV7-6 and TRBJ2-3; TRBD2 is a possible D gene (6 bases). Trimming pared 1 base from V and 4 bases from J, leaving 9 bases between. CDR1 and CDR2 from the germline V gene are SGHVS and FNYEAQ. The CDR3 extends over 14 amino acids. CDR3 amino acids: CASSLEASADTQYF. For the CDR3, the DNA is TGTGCCAGCAGCTTAGAAGCTAGCGCAGATACGCAGTATTTT. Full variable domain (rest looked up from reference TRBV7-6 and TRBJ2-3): GAGVSQSPRYKVTKRGQDVALRCDPISGHVSLYWYRQALGQGPEFLTYFNYEAQQDKSGLPNDRFSAERPEGSISTLTIQRTEQRDSAMYRCASSLEASADTQYFGPGTRLTVL.

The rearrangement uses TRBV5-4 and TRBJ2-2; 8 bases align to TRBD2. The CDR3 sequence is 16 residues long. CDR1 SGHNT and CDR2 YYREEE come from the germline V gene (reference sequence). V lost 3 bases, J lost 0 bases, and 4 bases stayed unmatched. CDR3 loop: CASSSQLAANTGELFF. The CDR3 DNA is TGTGCCAGCAGCTCCCAACTAGCGGCGAACACCGGGGAGCTGTTTTTT. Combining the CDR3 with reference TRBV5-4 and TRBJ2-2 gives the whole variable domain ETGVTQSPTHLIKTRGQQVTLRCSSQSGHNTVSWYQQALGQGPQFIFQYYREEENGRGNFPPRFSGLQFPNYSSELNVNALELDDSALYLCASSSQLAANTGELFFGEGSRLTVL.

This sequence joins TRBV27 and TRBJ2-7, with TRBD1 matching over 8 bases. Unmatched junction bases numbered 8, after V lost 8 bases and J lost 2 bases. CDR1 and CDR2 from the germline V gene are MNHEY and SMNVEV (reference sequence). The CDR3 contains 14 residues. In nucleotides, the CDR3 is TGTGCCAGCCAACCCGACAGGGGCGCCTACGAGCAGTACTTC. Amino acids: CASQPDRGAYEQYF.

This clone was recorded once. CDR3 nucleotides: TGCGCCAGCAGCCGAGGGGGATATCAGCCCCAGCATTTT. It yields the protein CASSRGGYQPQHF. J is TRBJ1-5 and V is TRBV4-1; possibly TRBD1 for D (6 bases). CDR3 size: 13 residues. Germline CDR1 MGHRA, CDR2 YSYEKL. V lost 4 bases to trimming and J lost 5 bases, with 9 bases between them.

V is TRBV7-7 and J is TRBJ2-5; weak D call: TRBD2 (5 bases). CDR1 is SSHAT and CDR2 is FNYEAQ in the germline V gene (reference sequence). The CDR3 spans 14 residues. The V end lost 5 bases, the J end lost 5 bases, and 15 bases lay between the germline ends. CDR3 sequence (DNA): TGTGCCAGCAGCCCGGGATCACAAAGGGAGACCCAGTACTTC. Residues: CASSPGSQRETQYF.

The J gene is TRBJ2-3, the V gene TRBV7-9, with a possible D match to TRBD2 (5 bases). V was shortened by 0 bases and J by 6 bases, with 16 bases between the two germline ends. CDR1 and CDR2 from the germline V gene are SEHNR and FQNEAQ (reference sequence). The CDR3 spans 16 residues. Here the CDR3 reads CASSLAEASFLDTQYF. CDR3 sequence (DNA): TGTGCCAGCAGCTTAGCGGAGGCTAGCTTCTTGGATACGCAGTATTTT.

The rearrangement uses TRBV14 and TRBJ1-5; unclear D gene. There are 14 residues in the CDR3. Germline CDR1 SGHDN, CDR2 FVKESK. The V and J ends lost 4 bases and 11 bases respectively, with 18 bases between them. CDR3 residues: CASSPDTGRGSQHF. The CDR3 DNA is TGTGCCAGCAGCCCAGACACGGGCCGAGGGTCCCAGCATTTT.

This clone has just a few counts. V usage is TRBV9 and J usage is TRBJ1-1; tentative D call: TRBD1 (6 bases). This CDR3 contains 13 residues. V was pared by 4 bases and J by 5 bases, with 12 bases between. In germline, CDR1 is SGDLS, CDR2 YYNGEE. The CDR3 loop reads CASSTQGNTEAFF. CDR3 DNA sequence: TGTGCCAGCAGCACACAGGGTAATACTGAAGCTTTCTTT. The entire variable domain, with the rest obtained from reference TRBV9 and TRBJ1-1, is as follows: DSGVTQTPKHLITATGQRVTLRCSPRSGDLSVYWYQQSLDQGLQFLIQYYNGEERAKGNILERFSAQQFPDLHSELNLSSLELGDSALYFCASSTQGNTEAFFGQGTRLTVV.

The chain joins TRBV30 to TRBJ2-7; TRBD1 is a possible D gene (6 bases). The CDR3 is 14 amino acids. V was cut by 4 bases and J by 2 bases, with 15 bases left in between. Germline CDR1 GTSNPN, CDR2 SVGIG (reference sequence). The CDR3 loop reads CAWNPRGRTYEQYF. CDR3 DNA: TGTGCCTGGAACCCCAGGGGACGAACCTACGAGCAGTACTTC.